This T cell receptor beta chain was profiled in a study of blood T cell repertoires in COVID-19 (dated by TCRdb to between 2020 and 2021). Regarding the research as a whole: Collaborator samples came from the United States, Italy and Spain and covered acute and convalescent phases of COVID-19. The prospective study material was composed of cDNA or gDNA derived from T cells, B-cell-depleted T cells, or PBMCs. The dataset comprised deeply sampled blood TCRbeta repertoires from subjects exposed to, actively infected with, or recovered from COVID-19. The repertoires were released in a freely available public database intended as a resource for research on the immune response to SARS-CoV-2. The samples were drawn from two sources: the first 160 participants of the ongoing ImmuneRACE study, and 950 to 1,500 subjects contributed by 6 global collaborators. Nearly every sample came with metadata listing a de-identified subject ID, COVID-19 status, age in years and sex. Where HLA class I and class II types were available, the types were taken from metadata supplied by the sample provider, not from assay-based typing. What the authors observed across the whole study: The quantity of clinical and demographic metadata differed by source and by participant and was supplied without curation.

In the prospective study, participants were roughly 18 to 95 years old, resided in about two dozen geographic areas of the United States, and were enrolled through a virtual design. In the prospective study, cohorts were assigned on the basis of participant-reported clinical history obtained from a screening survey and a study questionnaire. For ImmuneRACE Cohort 3, a participant was defined as recovered based on two consecutive negative NP/OP PCR tests, clearance by a healthcare professional, or resolution of symptoms. In the prospective study, mobile phlebotomists collected whole blood, serum and a nasopharyngeal or oropharyngeal swab from each participant. Over a roughly 2-month period, participants in the prospective study had the option of providing additional blood draws and questionnaires. Before DNA extraction, prospective study blood samples were shipped either frozen or at room temperature.

The immunoSEQ Assay, a bias-controlled multiplex PCR, was used to amplify TCRbeta CDR3 regions from genomic DNA. The authors' pipeline ran thus. Nucleated cell counts per sample were estimated from amplification of reference gene primers within the assay. Sequence reads were collapsed and filtered to measure the absolute abundance of every unique TCRbeta CDR3 rearrangement. Productive Simpson clonality was computed per sample as the square root of Simpson's diversity index over productive rearrangements. What TCRdb holds here is the immuneACCESS table cut down to in-frame rearrangements. Part of the clones is not present; checked against another copy, under half of the missing clones reflect an unresolved V gene, and the others are unexplained. V and J calls and clone size are copied from that table; D and trimming were computed from the DNA. The sample table holds roughly 380,000 clones, of which about 88% were seen once. The ten most abundant clones make up around 3% of the sample.

Trimming at the junction amounts to 6 bases on V and 5 bases on J, and the germline ends lie 13 bases apart. CDR1 and CDR2 (MDHEN, SYDVKM) derive from the germline V gene. The CDR3 measures 13 amino acids from cysteine to phenylalanine. The sequence is cut down to CDR3 DNA, 39 bases in frame from base 1. Concerning this clone: Its antigen specificity is not known. No much larger clone is present one base from it, and per-base qualities are unavailable.

This receptor was taken from a woman aged 25 to 45 who had recovered from COVID-19. The V and J segments used are TRBV28 and TRBJ1-2; a tentative D match to TRBD1 spans 5 bases. The sequencing sample was made of PBMCs or T cells enriched from blood (not recorded which). The DNA reads TGTGCCAGCAGACCACCGGGGGAGTATGGCTACACCTTC. This codes for CASRPPGEYGYTF.